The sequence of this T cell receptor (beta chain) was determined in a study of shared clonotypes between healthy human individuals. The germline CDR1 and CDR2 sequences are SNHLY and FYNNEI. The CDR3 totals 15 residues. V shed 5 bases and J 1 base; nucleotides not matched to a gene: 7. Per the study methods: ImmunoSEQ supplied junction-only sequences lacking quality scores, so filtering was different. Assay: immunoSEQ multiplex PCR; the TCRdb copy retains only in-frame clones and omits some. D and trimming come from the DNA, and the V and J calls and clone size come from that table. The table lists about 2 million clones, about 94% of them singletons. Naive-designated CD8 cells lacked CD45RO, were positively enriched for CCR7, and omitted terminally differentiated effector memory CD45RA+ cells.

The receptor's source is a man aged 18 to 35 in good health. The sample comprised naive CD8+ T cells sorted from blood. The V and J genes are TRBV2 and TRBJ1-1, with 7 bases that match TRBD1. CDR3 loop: CASSPADRRNTEAFF. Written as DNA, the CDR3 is TGTGCCAGCAGTCCCGCGGACAGGAGGAACACTGAAGCTTTCTTT.